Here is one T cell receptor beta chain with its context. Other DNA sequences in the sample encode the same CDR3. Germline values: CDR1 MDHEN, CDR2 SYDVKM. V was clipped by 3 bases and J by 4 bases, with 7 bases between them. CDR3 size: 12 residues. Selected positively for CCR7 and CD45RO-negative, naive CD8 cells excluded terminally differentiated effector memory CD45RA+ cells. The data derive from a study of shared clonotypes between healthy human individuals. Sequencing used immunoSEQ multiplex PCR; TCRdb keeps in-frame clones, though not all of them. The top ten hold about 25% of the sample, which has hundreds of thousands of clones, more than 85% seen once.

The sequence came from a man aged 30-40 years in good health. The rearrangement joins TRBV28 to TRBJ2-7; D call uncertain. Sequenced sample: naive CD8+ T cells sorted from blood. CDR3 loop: CASSLDSYEQYF. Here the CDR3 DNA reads TGTGCCAGCAGTTTGGATTCGTACGAGCAGTACTTC.